The clone carrying this T cell receptor beta chain was recorded only once. Either two negative PCRs, clearance, or symptom resolution qualified Cohort 3 donors as recovered. In the authors' methods: Reference gene primer amplification in the assay estimated nucleated cell counts. The method was immunoSEQ multiplex PCR; TCRdb's version includes in-frame clones alone and lacks a portion of them. Clone size and V and J calls were adopted from that table, with D and trimming inferred from the DNA. This table has roughly 130,000 clones, around 84% appearing once. The data were taken from a study of blood T cell repertoires in COVID-19. Germline lookup yields CDR1 SQVTM and CDR2 ANQGSEA. Losses at the gene ends were 6 bases for V and 5 bases for J; bases not matched to a gene: 9. The CDR3 spans 15 residues.

The rearrangement links TRBV29-1 to TRBJ2-2; TRBD1 agrees at 10 bases. This clonotype was obtained from a young woman who had recovered from COVID-19. Sequencing was performed on PBMCs or T cells enriched from blood (not recorded which). Here the CDR3 reads CSVYSPGQGTGELFF. The CDR3 coding sequence is TGCAGCGTCTACTCCCCGGGACAGGGGACCGGGGAGCTGTTTTTT.